This T cell receptor beta chain was recovered during a study of CD8 T cells in ankylosing spondylitis. Study-level results: Disease-linked clones proved CD8+ and comparatively uncommon in peripheral blood. Disease-linked clones reportedly showed significant enrichment in matched ankylosing spondylitis synovial fluid.

Notes on this clonotype: What it binds is unknown.

Preparation of TCR beta libraries was done by quantitative 5'-RACE with molecular barcodes. TCRdb re-called the 5' RACE reads with MiXCR, one entry per CDR3 protein. The sample consists of roughly 280,000 distinct CDR3 sequences, around 18% of them appearing once. The germline V gene has CDR1 SGHAT and CDR2 FQNNGV. V lost 1 base to trimming and J lost 0 bases, with 11 bases between them. This CDR3 has 16 residues. This TCR was sampled from a male donor with ankylosing spondylitis or in good health (not recorded which). V gene TRBV11-2 combines with J gene TRBJ2-3; TRBD2 is a possible D gene (6 bases). Sample: blood, either unsorted or a sorted T cell fraction (not recorded which). The CDR3 loop reads CASSLGTSLSTDTQYF. As DNA, the CDR3 is TGTGCCAGCAGCTTAGGTACTAGCTTGAGCACAGATACGCAGTATTTT.